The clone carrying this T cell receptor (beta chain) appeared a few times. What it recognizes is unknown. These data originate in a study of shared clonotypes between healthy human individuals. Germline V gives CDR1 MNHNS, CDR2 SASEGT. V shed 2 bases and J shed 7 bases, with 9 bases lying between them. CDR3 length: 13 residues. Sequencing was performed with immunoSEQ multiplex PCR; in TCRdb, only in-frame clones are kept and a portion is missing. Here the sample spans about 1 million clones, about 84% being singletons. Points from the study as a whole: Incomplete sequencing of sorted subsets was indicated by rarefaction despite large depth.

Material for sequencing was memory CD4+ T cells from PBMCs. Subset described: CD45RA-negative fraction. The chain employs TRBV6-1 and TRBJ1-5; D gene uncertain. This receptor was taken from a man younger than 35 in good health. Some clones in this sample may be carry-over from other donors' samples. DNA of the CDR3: TGTGCCAGCAGTGAACCCGGGTCCCAGCCCCAGCATTTT. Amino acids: CASSEPGSQPQHF.